The clone carrying this TCR beta chain has only one observation. The antigen is unknown. The entry originates in a study of graft-versus-host responses after intestinal transplantation. At the level of the study: Recipients got multivisceral, liver-intestinal, or isolated intestinal transplants. All recipients were given anti-thymocyte globulin induction, and tacrolimus and steroids were then administered for about three years. General study points: Allograft clonal ratios (graft-versus-host to host-versus-graft) were high in patients who had graft-donor T cell macrochimerism.

Germline values: CDR1 MNHEY, CDR2 SMNVEV (reference sequence). The CDR3 contains 16 residues. The V end was cut by 5 bases, the J end by 3 bases, with 18 bases between. Method: immunoSEQ multiplex PCR; TCRdb's copy keeps in-frame clones and lacks some. Of more than 65,000 clones listed, about 94% are singletons. This TCR was recovered from a human donor who received an intestinal transplant. The sample here was unstimulated CD8+ T cells sorted from spleen or lymph node cells, taken before intestinal transplant. The rearrangement links TRBV27 to TRBJ2-3; weak D call: TRBD2 (7 bases). The CDR3 loop reads CASSGLVGGGTDTQYF. The CDR3 region has the DNA TGTGCCAGCAGTGGCCTCGTGGGAGGGGGGACAGATACGCAGTATTTT.